The sequence of this TCR beta chain was determined in a study of T cells in Graves' hyperthyroidism and ophthalmopathy. Study observations and caveats: Blood also showed most of the thyroid clonotypes that were expanded above 0.001. Through a model of 13 V-J features, ophthalmopathy was separated from stable hyperthyroidism. Onset of ophthalmopathy came a median approximately 6.5 months after the model predicted it.

The germline V gene has CDR1 SEHNR and CDR2 FQNEAQ (reference sequence). The V gene lost 1 base and the J gene lost 8 bases, with 12 bases spanning the gap. The CDR3 covers 14 residues. RNA transcripts gave rise to amplified TCR beta CDR3 regions. During a first-round RT-PCR of the TCR CDR3, the HTBI primer set was used. Via MiXCR, TCRdb re-called the multiplex PCR reads, giving one row per CDR3 protein. The sample has more than 500,000 distinct CDR3 sequences, roughly 15% seen once. Concerning this clonotype: No antigen is known for it.

PBMCs were sourced from more than 7.5 ml fresh peripheral blood. V and J are TRBV7-9 and TRBJ2-1; D may be TRBD1 (5 bases). The sequence derives from a woman younger than 45 with Graves' hyperthyroidism. The source material was blood. The CDR3: CASSLEAGPHEQFF. DNA for the CDR3: TGTGCCAGCAGCTTAGAGGCAGGGCCCCATGAGCAGTTCTTC.